Shown below are 16 T cell receptor beta chains from a single sample sequenced in a study of Ad26.COV2.S vaccination and SARS-CoV-2 variants. Treatment meaning: roughly 19 received Ad26.COV2.S at low or high dose, single or two shots; a few received placebo; per-sample allocation not given. Samples came from day 63 after the first vaccine or placebo injection. Sequencing was performed with immunoSEQ multiplex PCR; in TCRdb, only in-frame clones are kept and a portion is missing. The sample yields 440,000 or so clones, approximately 90% seen once. The sequencing used peripheral blood, collected in a trial of Ad26.COV2.S vaccine versus placebo. The receptors were sampled from a person between 18 and 65 years old who received the Ad26.COV2.S COVID-19 vaccine or a placebo.

V gene TRBV18 combines with J gene TRBJ1-1; TRBD1 matches at 7 bases. CDR3 size: 14 residues. CDR1 KGHSH and CDR2 LQKENI come from the germline V gene. Trimming cost V 3 bases and J 1 base; bases outside gene matches: 2. The CDR3 loop is CASSPPGGNTEAFF. The CDR3 nucleotides are TGTGCCAGCTCACCCCCAGGGGGGAACACTGAAGCTTTCTTT.

As DNA, the CDR3 is TGTGCCAGCAGGGCTGTGGGCTACACCTTC. It is translated as CASRAVGYTF. The rearrangement uses TRBV28 and TRBJ1-2, with no clear D. This CDR3 comprises 10 residues. With 6 bases removed from V and 8 bases from J, the gap between germline ends came to 7 bases. Germline assignment: CDR1 MDHEN and CDR2 SYDVKM.

The chain has TRBV29-1 and TRBJ2-7; 7 bases fit TRBD2. CDR3 length equals 11 residues. Trimming cost V 4 bases and J 4 bases; bases outside gene matches: 1. The germline CDR1 and CDR2 sequences are SQVTM and ANQGSEA. CDR3 protein: CSVGEGYEQYF. DNA for the CDR3: TGCAGCGTTGGGGAGGGATACGAGCAGTACTTC.

CDR3 loop: CASSLSPGGNSPLHF. In DNA, the CDR3 is TGTGCCAGCAGCTTATCTCCGGGAGGTAATTCACCCCTCCACTTT. J is TRBJ1-6 and V is TRBV7-2, with no clear D. V was clipped by 2 bases and J by 6 bases, with 11 bases between them. The germline CDR1 and CDR2 sequences are SGHTA and FQGNSA. This CDR3 has 15 amino acids.

The rearrangement joins TRBV6-5 to TRBJ2-7, with 13 nucleotides matching TRBD2. The ends lost 4 bases at V and 6 bases at J; junction bases unmatched: 3. The CDR3 extends over 14 amino acids. Per germline, CDR1 MNHEY and CDR2 SVGAGI. The CDR3: CASSSRLAGGEQYF. The CDR3 DNA sequence: TGTGCCAGCAGTTCCCGACTAGCGGGAGGCGAGCAGTACTTC.

This clone was found once. This chain uses TRBV11-2 with TRBJ2-7; the match to TRBD1 covers 12 bases. This CDR3 is built from 14 residues. The ends lost 5 bases at V and 4 bases at J; junction bases unmatched: 3. Per the germline V gene, CDR1 is SGHAT and CDR2 is FQNNGV. CDR3 bases: TGTGCCAGCAGCACGGGACAGGGGGCTTACGAGCAGTACTTC. It encodes CASSTGQGAYEQYF.

The rearrangement uses TRBV6-5 and TRBJ2-7; TRBD2 matches at 8 bases. The CDR3 extends over 16 amino acids. J gave up 5 bases and V 0 bases, and 9 bases lay outside the gene matches. The germline CDR1 and CDR2 sequences are MNHEY and SVGAGI. In DNA, the CDR3 is TGTGCCAGCAGTTACTCCTTTAGCGGGACAAGGAACGAGCAGTACTTC. As protein: CASSYSFSGTRNEQYF.

The chain uses TRBV6-5 and TRBJ2-3; D is undetermined. V lost 8 bases and J lost 0, with 12 bases in between. This CDR3 spans 14 amino acids. Germline V gene data show CDR1 as MNHEY and CDR2 as SVGAGI. The CDR3 sequence is CASVGPLSTDTQYF. The CDR3 coding sequence is TGTGCCAGCGTAGGTCCCCTGAGCACAGATACGCAGTATTTT.

The V and J genes are TRBV6-1 and TRBJ2-1; 8 nucleotides align to TRBD2. Germline-derived CDR1 and CDR2 are MNHNS and SASEGT. This CDR3 region has 16 residues. V lost 1 base, J lost 2 bases, and 4 bases stayed unmatched. This chain's CDR3 is CASSEGAGGTYNEQFF. Written as DNA, the CDR3 is TGTGCCAGCAGTGAAGGGGCGGGAGGAACCTACAATGAGCAGTTCTTC.

This CDR3 is CASSLKSNYGYTF. CDR3 sequence (DNA): TGTGCCAGCAGCTTGAAGAGTAACTATGGCTACACCTTC. The J gene is TRBJ1-2, the V gene TRBV5-8; D is unresolved. Trimming removed 1 base from V and 1 base from J, with 5 bases in between. CDR1 SGHTS and CDR2 YDEGEE come from the germline V gene. This CDR3 comprises 13 residues.

This clone has only a few counts. The V and J genes are TRBV2 and TRBJ2-5; TRBD2 matches 8 bases. The V gene's germline CDR1 is SNHLY and CDR2 FYNNEI. The CDR3 is 15 amino acids. J was trimmed by 3 bases and V by 6 bases; bases with no gene match: 9. CDR3 in DNA: TGTGCCAGCAGCACTAGCGGTGATTTAAAAGAGACCCAGTACTTC. As protein: CASSTSGDLKETQYF.

The V call is TRBV7-2, the J call TRBJ2-7; a possible D gene is TRBD1 (5 bases). Germline CDR1 is SGHTA and CDR2 is FQGNSA. The CDR3 has 14 residues. Trimming took 7 bases from V and 2 from J, leaving 15 bases between them. Here the CDR3 DNA reads TGTGCCAGCACCCCTTGGGGCACCGCCTACGAGCAGTACTTC. This gives the protein CASTPWGTAYEQYF. The entire variable domain, with the rest obtained from reference TRBV7-2 and TRBJ2-7, is as follows: GAGVSQSPSNKVTEKGKDVELRCDPISGHTALYWYRQSLGQGLEFLIYFQGNSAPDKSGLPSDRFSAERTGGSVSTLTIQRTQQEDSAVYLCASTPWGTAYEQYFGPGTRLTVT.

J is TRBJ2-5 and V is TRBV6-5; D perhaps matches TRBD2 (6 bases). Germline V gene data show CDR1 as MNHEY and CDR2 as SVGAGI. This CDR3 is 13 amino acids long. The germline V and J ends were trimmed by 5 bases and 5 bases, with 12 bases remaining between them. The CDR3 sequence is CASSILAGETQYF. DNA of the CDR3: TGTGCCAGCAGTATACTAGCTGGTGAGACCCAGTACTTC.

This clone has only a few counts. The chain carries TRBV2 and TRBJ2-2; 13 bases fit TRBD2. V was clipped by 6 bases and J by 8 bases; unmatched bases: 6. The CDR3 sequence is 15 residues long. Germline V gene sequence: CDR1 SNHLY, CDR2 FYNNEI. CDR3 protein: CASRGLAGAVGELFF. CDR3 sequence (DNA): TGTGCCAGCAGAGGACTAGCGGGGGCCGTAGGGGAGCTGTTTTTT.

The chain employs TRBV3-1 (or the pseudogene TRBV3-2) and TRBJ1-1; the D is unclear. V gave up 0 bases and J gave up 10 bases, with 15 bases separating them. The CDR3 loop spans 14 amino acids. The germline gives CDR1 LGHDT, CDR2 YNNKEL (reference sequence). CDR3 amino acids: CASSQDLRGYAAFF. CDR3 DNA: TGTGCCAGCAGCCAAGATCTCCGAGGGTATGCAGCTTTCTTT.

The chain joins TRBV5-1 to TRBJ2-7; D may be TRBD1 (6 bases). Between the trimmed V and J ends, which lost 1 base and 4 bases, there was a span of 12 bases. Germline CDR1 reads SGHRS; CDR2 reads YFSETQ. This CDR3 has 14 amino acids. Here the CDR3 reads CASSLTRDKYEQYF. The CDR3 region has the DNA TGCGCCAGCAGCTTGACCCGGGACAAATACGAGCAGTACTTC.